This TCR beta chain was retrieved from a study of regulatory T cells in long-lasting Graves disease. Libraries of TCR beta came from iRepertoire HTBI primers plus Arm-PCR of CDR3 regions. One entry per CDR3 protein results from TCRdb running MiXCR on the multiplex PCR reads. This sample has fewer than 550,000 distinct CDR3 sequences, with approximately 16% found just once. The germline V gene has CDR1 SGHVS and CDR2 FQNEAQ. Trimming removed 2 bases from V and 4 bases from J, with 14 bases in between. CDR3 length: 15 amino acids. This clonotype was counted ten times or more. Time point described: newly diagnosed GD, antithyroid drugs for less than 3 months. Isolated PBMC RNA provided the starting material for the TCR library. These data were likewise used in another study, on T cells in Graves' hyperthyroidism and ophthalmopathy.

Sample: peripheral blood mononuclear cells (PBMCs), taken at new diagnosis, from a patient treated with antithyroid drugs. The chain employs TRBV7-8 and TRBJ1-1; tentatively, D is TRBD1 (5 bases). The TCR originated in a woman aged 35 to 60 with Graves disease. CDR3 sequence (DNA): TGTGCCAGCAGCTTATGGGGCGCCGGGGGCACTGAAGCTTTCTTT. This sequence encodes CASSLWGAGGTEAFF.